The 17 T cell receptor beta chains listed next were all sequenced from one sample in a study of read filtering for tumor transcriptome and immune sequencing. Molecular barcoded adaptors covering alpha/delta and beta/gamma chains were used on roughly 400 ng RNA. TCRdb processed the reads anew with MiXCR; each CDR3 protein has one entry. The profile shows 7,000 to 10,000 distinct CDR3 sequences, roughly 15% of them singletons. Source material: a population of CD138-negative cells sorted from bone marrow. Every receptor here comes from a donor aged 40 or older with multiple myeloma.

There are a few counts of this clonotype. Only one base separates this from a far larger clonotype, so it likely reflects a read error. The V and J genes are TRBV12-3 or TRBV12-4 and TRBJ2-5, with no clear D. The CDR3 is 13 amino acids. The V end lost 6 bases, the J end lost 5 bases, and 13 bases lay between the germline ends. The CDR3 here is CASSAVPGETQYF. The CDR3 nucleotides read TGTGCCAGCAGCGCCGTCCCCGGGGAGACCCAGTACTTC.

The chain is built from TRBV5-6 and TRBJ2-3, with TRBD2 matching 8 bases. The ends lost 6 bases at V and 2 bases at J; junction bases unmatched: 5. The CDR3 length is 14 residues. CDR1 SGHDT and CDR2 YYEEEE come from the germline V gene. The CDR3 loop reads CASKRGINTDTQYF. The DNA for the CDR3 is TGTGCCAGCAAGCGGGGGATTAACACAGATACGCAGTATTTT.

This clonotype has just a few counts. This probably arose from a read error, given a far larger clone one base away. V usage is TRBV5-5 and J usage is TRBJ2-1; no firm D call. Germline V gives CDR1 SGHKS, CDR2 YYEKEE (reference sequence). The CDR3 consists of 13 residues. The CDR3 coding sequence is TGCGCCAGCAGCTGGTCAGGCAGTAATGAGCAGTTCTTC. It codes for CASSWSGSNEQFF. Full variable domain (remainder filled in from reference TRBV5-5 and TRBJ2-1): DAGVTQSPTHLIKTRGQQVTLRCSPISGHKSVSWYQQVLGQGPQFIFQYYEKEERGRGNFPDRFSARQFPNYSSELNVNALLLGDSALYLCASSWSGSNEQFFGPGTRLTVL.

The table lists this clonotype with many counts. The chain couples TRBV6-2 or TRBV6-3 to TRBJ2-5; D may be TRBD1 (6 bases). Germline V lookup: CDR1 MNHEY, CDR2 SVGEGT. The CDR3 contains 11 residues. Between the trimmed V and J ends, which lost 6 bases and 7 bases, there was a span of 9 bases. CDR3 in DNA: TGTGCCAGCAGCCTAGGGGGGACCCAGTACTTC. Its protein is CASSLGGTQYF.

Notes on this clonotype: Given the absence of the conserved phenylalanine or tryptophan at the CDR3 end, a read error is likely. This chain uses TRBV11-2 with TRBJ2-5; 10 bases match TRBD1. There are 17 residues in the CDR3. The J segment lost 3 bases and the V segment lost 0 bases, leaving 7 bases of the junction unmatched. CDR1 is SGHAT, CDR2 FQNNGV, per germline. CDR3 loop: CASSLDWGTGEKETQYC. Written as DNA, the CDR3 is TGTGCCAGCAGCTTAGACTGGGGGACAGGGGAGAAAGAGACCCAGTACTGC.

This clonotype is medium-sized within its sample. V is TRBV12-3 or TRBV12-4 and J is TRBJ2-1, with D uncertain. CDR3 length: 13 residues. V lost 3 bases and J lost 4, with 7 bases in between. CDR3 coding DNA: TGTGCCAGCAGTTTCGGGCAGTACAATGAGCAGTTCTTC. Protein sequence: CASSFGQYNEQFF.

In regard to this clonotype: This sequence is one base from a far larger clone and is likely a read error. The chain uses TRBV7-8 and TRBJ2-1; D may be TRBD2 (5 bases). CDR1 and CDR2 from the germline V gene are SGHVS and FQNEAQ. The length of the CDR3 is 14 residues. In DNA, the CDR3 is TGTGCCAGCAGCCCGAGGACTTCCCGCAATGAGCGGTTCTTC. Its protein product is CASSPRTSRNERFF.

The sample holds many counts of this clonotype. This chain connects TRBV6-5 to TRBJ2-3; D remains ambiguous. Germline lookup yields CDR1 MNHEY and CDR2 SVGAGI. Trimming took 0 bases from V and 0 from J, leaving 4 bases between them. The CDR3 is 14 amino acids. The CDR3 DNA sequence: TGTGCCAGCAGTTACTCTACTAGCACAGATACGCAGTATTTT. Its protein is CASSYSTSTDTQYF.

This clonotype appeared a few times. It is likely a read error, because the conserved phenylalanine at the end of the CDR3 is missing. This chain links TRBV6-2 or TRBV6-3 with TRBJ2-7; D unclear. Germline CDR1 and CDR2: MNHEY and SVGEGT. The CDR3 is 14 residues long. Here the CDR3 reads CASSYSREPYEQYS. The CDR3 DNA reads as TGTGCCAGTAGTTACTCACGAGAACCCTACGAGCAGTACTCC.

This clonotype was detected a few times. With only one base between it and a far larger clone, this is likely a read error. The V gene is TRBV6-1, the J gene TRBJ2-3, with 10 bases that match TRBD2. The CDR3 totals 16 residues. V shed 7 bases, J shed 6 bases, and the junction held 13 bases outside the gene matches. Germline CDR1 is MNHNS and CDR2 is SASEGT. The CDR3 region is CASNPFGGSGRDTQYF. The CDR3 coding sequence is TGTGCCAGCAACCCCTTTGGTGGTAGCGGGAGGGATACGCAGTATTTT.

This clonotype appeared many times. The rearrangement joins TRBV29-1 to TRBJ1-4, with a tentative D call TRBD1 (5 bases). The V end was cut by 3 bases, the J end by 4 bases, with 12 bases between. The germline gives CDR1 SQVTM, CDR2 ANQGSEA. This CDR3 contains 14 residues. CDR3 sequence: CSVDLGTYNEKLFF. CDR3 DNA: TGCAGCGTTGATCTCGGGACTTATAATGAAAAACTGTTTTTT.

This clonotype was seen ten or more times. The chain joins TRBV7-8 to TRBJ2-3; 7 nucleotides align to TRBD2. J gave up 5 bases and V 7 bases, and 15 bases lay outside the gene matches. The CDR3 is made up of 16 amino acids. From germline, CDR1 is SGHVS and CDR2 FQNEAQ. CDR3 nucleotide sequence: TGTGCCAGCACCGCCCAGGTGGGGGGGACGGGAGATACGCAGTATTTT. It yields the protein CASTAQVGGTGDTQYF.

Worth noting for this clonotype: This may arise from a read error, as a much more abundant clone is one base away. The rearrangement links TRBV12-3 or TRBV12-4 to TRBJ2-1; possible D gene TRBD2, 6 bases. Trimming removed 3 bases from V and 9 bases from J, with 18 bases in between. The CDR3 is made up of 15 amino acids. The CDR3 sequence: CASSLESLFGSEQFF. CDR3 DNA sequence: TGTGCCAGCAGTTTGGAGTCACTCTTCGGGAGTGAGCAGTTCTTC.

This clonotype was seen at least ten times. It may be a read error: a sequence one base away is much more abundant. This chain joins TRBV27 and TRBJ2-1; either TRBD1 or TRBD2 may supply D (6 bases each). CDR3 length: 17 amino acids. Germline lookup yields CDR1 MNHEY and CDR2 SMNVEV (reference sequence). For the CDR3, the DNA is TGTGCCAGCAGTGCCACCGAGGGGGGCAGCTCCTACAATGGGCAGTTCTTC. Residues: CASSATEGGSSYNGQFF.

The J gene is TRBJ2-1, the V gene TRBV29-1; D is uncertain. Germline V gene lookup returns CDR1 SQVTM and CDR2 ANQGSEA. The CDR3 sequence is 11 residues long. V lost 5 bases, J lost 5 bases, and 7 bases lay in between. The CDR3 here is CSVMVNNEQFF. CDR3 nucleotide sequence: TGCAGCGTTATGGTCAACAATGAGCAGTTCTTC.

There are many counts of this clonotype. The chain has TRBV4-3 and TRBJ2-7, with TRBD1 identical over 11 bases. Trimming at V came to 3 bases and at J to 3 bases, leaving 4 bases not matched to a gene. CDR1 and CDR2 from the germline V gene are LGHNA and YSLEER. The CDR3 extends over 15 amino acids. The CDR3 coding sequence is TGCGCCAGCAGCCAGGCCGGGACAGGGGGCTACGAGCAGTACTTC. As protein: CASSQAGTGGYEQYF.

In this sample, this clonotype turned up many times. The chain joins TRBV5-1 to TRBJ2-3; TRBD2 might be the D (6 bases). The CDR3 totals 15 residues. The germline CDR1 and CDR2 sequences are SGHRS and YFSETQ. Trimming cost V 4 bases and J 3 bases, with 15 bases left between them. Here the CDR3 reads CASSGRGGRTDTQYF. DNA for the CDR3: TGCGCCAGCAGCGGAAGGGGAGGAAGGACAGATACGCAGTATTTT. Full variable domain (remainder filled in from reference TRBV5-1 and TRBJ2-3): KAGVTQTPRYLIKTRGQQVTLSCSPISGHRSVSWYQQTPGQGLQFLFEYFSETQRNKGNFPGRFSGRQFSNSRSEMNVSTLELGDSALYLCASSGRGGRTDTQYFGPGTRLTVL.